What follows describes a single T cell receptor beta chain. Antigen specificity is unknown. Caucasian, healthy and from Russia, the donors were aged between about 6 and 90. Germline values: CDR1 MNHEY, CDR2 SMNVEV (reference sequence). This CDR3 comprises 15 residues. V was pared by 6 bases and J by 8 bases, with 20 bases between. A J-beta primer mix and a sample-barcoded 5' primer were used in a second PCR of about 7 to 12 cycles. CDR3-containing paired-end reads numbered at least 3 million in each sample. Each CDR3 protein is one row after TCRdb ran MiXCR on the 5' RACE reads. In the table there are 1.5 million to 2 million distinct CDR3 sequences, about 50% of which are singletons. The data belong to a study of blood T cells in healthy people across ages. Study-wide findings and caveats: Considered underestimates were the diversity estimates obtained from one million T cells.

This chain connects TRBV27 to TRBJ2-1; the D is unclear. The TCR was taken from a middle-aged woman in good health. The sample comprised blood. DNA of the CDR3: TGTGCCAGCAGCCGCGTCCTGGGCAGTCCCCATGAGCAGTTCTTC. Its translation: CASSRVLGSPHEQFF.